These 31 T cell receptor beta chains share one sample of origin, sequenced in a study of blood T cell repertoires in COVID-19. Method: immunoSEQ multiplex PCR; TCRdb's copy keeps in-frame clones and lacks some. The data contain over 250,000 clones, roughly 89% of them singletons. Sequencing was performed on PBMCs or T cells enriched from blood (not recorded which). Receptor source: a young woman who had recovered from COVID-19.

The chain has TRBV5-5 and TRBJ2-5; a possible D gene is TRBD1 (6 bases). Trimming stripped 2 bases from V and 4 bases from J, with 12 bases between. The CDR3 totals 14 residues. CDR1 SGHKS and CDR2 YYEKEE come from the germline V gene (reference sequence). DNA for the CDR3: TGTGCCAGCAGCTTACTACAGGGACGAGAGACCCAGTACTTC. Translating gives CASSLLQGRETQYF.

The genes are TRBV11-2 and TRBJ2-5; 8 bases are shared with TRBD1. Germline-derived CDR1 and CDR2 are SGHAT and FQNNGV. Losses at the gene ends were 5 bases for V and 3 bases for J; bases not matched to a gene: 14. The CDR3 runs to 17 residues. CDR3 sequence reads: CASSLTISTGAEETQYF. DNA of the CDR3: TGTGCCAGCAGCCTCACTATCTCGACAGGGGCAGAAGAGACCCAGTACTTC.

This clone has just a few counts. The chain recombines TRBV7-2 with TRBJ1-2; D may be TRBD1 (6 bases). Trimming cost V 4 bases and J 7 bases, with 13 bases left between them. Looked up from germline, CDR1 is SGHTA and CDR2 is FQGNSA. The CDR3 is made up of 13 amino acids. Written as DNA, the CDR3 is TGTGCCAGCAGCTCCCGACAGGCGATTGGCTACACCTTC. It translates to CASSSRQAIGYTF.

The rearrangement links TRBV27 to TRBJ1-5; TRBD1 aligns across 11 bases. The germline V gene has CDR1 MNHEY and CDR2 SMNVEV (reference sequence). The length of the CDR3 is 15 residues. V lost 5 bases and J lost 6; bases outside the gene matches: 6. The CDR3 loop reads CASSARGQGGQPQHF. DNA of the CDR3: TGTGCCAGCAGTGCCCGGGGACAGGGGGGTCAGCCCCAGCATTTT.

V and J are TRBV28 and TRBJ2-1, with 12 positions matching TRBD2. Germline values: CDR1 MDHEN, CDR2 SYDVKM. Trimming took 5 bases from V and 8 from J; bases not matched to a gene: 10. The CDR3 runs to 16 residues. As DNA, the CDR3 is TGTGCCAGCAGTGCGCCGACTAGCGGGAGTTTCGATGAGCAGTTCTTC. Translation gives CASSAPTSGSFDEQFF.

This chain uses TRBV6-5 with TRBJ2-2; 7 bases line up with TRBD1. This CDR3 has 15 residues. Germline V gene data show CDR1 as MNHEY and CDR2 as SVGAGI. The V gene end was trimmed by 6 bases and the J gene end by 0 bases; junction bases not matched to a gene: 4. CDR3: CASRSTGTNTGELFF. DNA of the CDR3: TGTGCCAGCAGGTCGACAGGGACGAACACCGGGGAGCTGTTTTTT.

This clone was detected only once. The rearrangement links TRBV6-6 to TRBJ1-4; D is ambiguous. V lost 4 bases to trimming and J lost 0 bases, with 6 bases between them. The CDR3 is 14 amino acids. CDR1 is MNHNY and CDR2 is SVGAGI in the germline V gene (reference sequence). The DNA for the CDR3 is TGTGCCAGCAGTTGGAGGACAACTAATGAAAAACTGTTTTTT. It translates to CASSWRTTNEKLFF.

The rearrangement uses TRBV5-1 and TRBJ2-1; 9 bases are a match to TRBD2. This CDR3 spans 15 amino acids. V dropped 4 bases and J dropped 2; count of bases not matched to a gene: 4. The germline V gene has CDR1 SGHRS and CDR2 YFSETQ. CDR3 bases: TGCGCCAGCAGCCCCGCGGGAGGGCCCTACAATGAGCAGTTCTTC. Translation gives CASSPAGGPYNEQFF.

The gene calls are TRBV25-1 and TRBJ1-6, with a tentative D call TRBD1 (5 bases). Germline V gene sequence: CDR1 MGHDK, CDR2 SYGVNS. The CDR3 runs 16 residues. Trimming took 4 bases from V and 0 from J, leaving 10 bases between them. DNA for the CDR3: TGTGCCAGCAGTGGGGGACTCAGCTCCTATAATTCACCCCTCCACTTT. This codes for CASSGGLSSYNSPLHF.

The chain is built from TRBV7-2 and TRBJ2-1, with 7 bases identical to TRBD2. Germline V gives CDR1 SGHTA, CDR2 FQGNSA. V trimming: 2 bases; J trimming: 7 bases; junction bases outside the gene matches: 11. This CDR3 is built from 16 residues. Here the CDR3 DNA reads TGTGCCAGCAGCTTATCGCCTAGCGGCGTAATTAATGAGCAGTTCTTC. It translates to CASSLSPSGVINEQFF.

This chain connects TRBV28 to TRBJ2-7, with TRBD2 as a possible D gene (7 bases). Trimming shortened V by 5 bases and J by 2 bases, and 13 bases separated the two germline ends. CDR3 size: 14 residues. CDR1 and CDR2 from the germline V gene are MDHEN and SYDVKM. In DNA, the CDR3 is TGTGCCAGCAGTAAGGGGGGGGCCCCCTACGAGCAGTACTTC. It is translated as CASSKGGAPYEQYF. The variable domain in full, with the rest retrieved from reference TRBV28 and TRBJ2-7, is DVKVTQSSRYLVKRTGEKVFLECVQDMDHENMFWYRQDPGLGLRLIYFSYDVKMKEKGDIPEGYSVSREKKERFSLILESASTNQTSMYLCASSKGGAPYEQYFGPGTRLTVT.

The genes are TRBV18 and TRBJ1-1; D not resolved. V was trimmed by 4 bases and J by 0 bases, leaving 9 bases between them. This CDR3 region has 14 residues. CDR1 and CDR2 from the germline V gene are KGHSH and LQKENI. In nucleotides, the CDR3 is TGTGCCAGCTCACGTCCGTCCCTGAACACTGAAGCTTTCTTT. This gives the protein CASSRPSLNTEAFF.

This sequence joins TRBV28 and TRBJ1-1; 8 positions match TRBD1. CDR1 is MDHEN and CDR2 is SYDVKM in the germline V gene. The CDR3 extends over 13 amino acids. V lost 5 bases and J lost 3; bases outside the gene matches: 2. The CDR3 nucleotides read TGTGCCAGCAGTGCCAGGGGGCACACTGAAGCTTTCTTT. This codes for CASSARGHTEAFF.

CDR3 sequence reads: CASSQGTQGDYGYTF. The CDR3 DNA sequence: TGCGCCAGCAGCCAAGGGACACAGGGAGACTATGGCTACACCTTC. V is TRBV4-1 and J is TRBJ1-2; a possible D gene is TRBD1 (6 bases). Deletions cut 1 base from V and 3 bases from J, with 12 bases between. CDR1 is MGHRA, CDR2 YSYEKL, per germline. This CDR3 spans 15 amino acids.

For the CDR3, the DNA is TGTGCCAGTTCCCGGGACACATGGATGCGCTATGGCTACACCTTC. Protein product: CASSRDTWMRYGYTF. This chain links TRBV7-2 with TRBJ1-2; D might be TRBD1 (6 bases). Trimming took 9 bases from V and 4 from J, leaving 21 bases between them. The CDR3 loop spans 15 amino acids. Germline assignment: CDR1 SGHTA and CDR2 FQGNSA. The full variable domain, completed using reference TRBV7-2 and TRBJ1-2, is GAGVSQSPSNKVTEKGKDVELRCDPISGHTALYWYRQSLGQGLEFLIYFQGNSAPDKSGLPSDRFSAERTGGSVSTLTIQRTQQEDSAVYLCASSRDTWMRYGYTFGSGTRLTVV.

The chain is built from TRBV19 and TRBJ1-1; D may be TRBD1 (6 bases). The CDR3 has 15 residues. The V end lost 5 bases, the J end lost 2 bases, and 15 bases lay between the germline ends. CDR1 is LNHDA and CDR2 is SQIVND in the germline V gene (reference sequence). The CDR3 nucleotides read TGTGCCAGTAGTTCCCGACAGGTTGAAAACACTGAAGCTTTCTTT. This codes for CASSSRQVENTEAFF.

The rearrangement joins TRBV28 to TRBJ1-2; D not resolved. Trimming pared 1 base from V and 8 bases from J, leaving 11 bases between. The CDR3 runs to 13 residues. CDR1 MDHEN and CDR2 SYDVKM come from the germline V gene. The DNA of the CDR3 is TGTGCCAGCAGTTTATCGGAGGCCCTAGGCTACACCTTC. Translation: CASSLSEALGYTF.

This rearrangement joins TRBV5-1 to TRBJ1-6; D is possibly TRBD1 (5 bases). The CDR3 is 14 residues long. The germline V and J ends were trimmed by 3 bases and 8 bases, with 12 bases remaining between them. CDR1 and CDR2 from the germline V gene are SGHRS and YFSETQ. CDR3 sequence: CASSSDPRDSPLHF. In DNA, the CDR3 is TGCGCCAGCAGCTCGGACCCCAGGGATTCACCCCTCCACTTT. Filled out from reference TRBV5-1 and TRBJ1-6, the complete variable domain reads KAGVTQTPRYLIKTRGQQVTLSCSPISGHRSVSWYQQTPGQGLQFLFEYFSETQRNKGNFPGRFSGRQFSNSRSEMNVSTLELGDSALYLCASSSDPRDSPLHFGNGTRLTVT.

The V gene is TRBV6-1, the J gene TRBJ1-6, with D possibly matching TRBD1 (5 bases). This CDR3 contains 17 residues. Trimming stripped 1 base from V and 3 bases from J, with 13 bases between. Germline V gene lookup returns CDR1 MNHNS and CDR2 SASEGT. Here the CDR3 reads CASSEGKGRFYNSPLHF. The CDR3 region has the DNA TGTGCCAGCAGTGAAGGAAAGGGGCGTTTCTATAATTCACCCCTCCACTTT.

This chain joins TRBV30 and TRBJ1-1, with D perhaps TRBD1 (5 bases). The V end was cut by 0 bases, the J end by 5 bases, with 10 bases between. Germline lookup yields CDR1 GTSNPN and CDR2 SVGIG (reference sequence). This CDR3 comprises 13 residues. CDR3 sequence: CAWSVTKGTEAFF. The CDR3 DNA reads TGTGCCTGGAGTGTTACCAAGGGGACTGAAGCTTTCTTT.

The chain employs TRBV19 and TRBJ1-5; D is perhaps TRBD1 (5 bases). Trimming took 7 bases from V and 2 from J, leaving 18 bases between them. In germline, CDR1 is LNHDA, CDR2 SQIVND (reference sequence). The CDR3 spans 16 residues. The CDR3: CASTSRQGSGNQPQHF. In nucleotides, the CDR3 is TGTGCCAGTACAAGTCGGCAGGGCAGCGGCAATCAGCCCCAGCATTTT.

The rearrangement links TRBV9 to TRBJ2-2; tentatively, D is TRBD2 (5 bases). Trimming left V 3 bases short and J 1 base short, with 25 bases between. CDR1 is SGDLS and CDR2 is YYNGEE in the germline V gene. This CDR3 is built from 20 residues. The CDR3 here is CASSGGRERGGWVNTGELFF. Written as DNA, the CDR3 is TGTGCCAGCAGCGGGGGAAGGGAACGGGGTGGCTGGGTGAACACCGGGGAGCTGTTTTTT.

J is TRBJ2-7 and V is TRBV20-1; D perhaps matches TRBD1 (5 bases). CDR1 and CDR2 from the germline V gene are DFQATT and SNEGSKA (reference sequence). The V and J ends lost 3 bases and 5 bases respectively, with 14 bases between them. CDR3 size: 13 residues. This CDR3 reads CSASRRQTNEQYF. In nucleotides, the CDR3 is TGCAGTGCTAGTCGGAGACAGACCAACGAGCAGTACTTC.

CDR3 bases: TGCGCCAGCAGCCAAGATAGTCAAGCGGGGGACGTAGTCTACGAGCAGTACTTC. Translating it yields CASSQDSQAGDVVYEQYF. The chain is built from TRBV4-1 and TRBJ2-7; 8 nucleotides align to TRBD2. After removal of 0 bases from V and 3 bases from J, the junction contained 13 bases not matched to a gene. Per the germline V gene, CDR1 is MGHRA and CDR2 is YSYEKL. The CDR3 has 18 amino acids.

This clone was observed a single time. This chain uses TRBV20-1 with TRBJ1-2; no reliable D call. Germline V CDR1 and CDR2: DFQATT, SNEGSKA (reference sequence). The CDR3 is made up of 13 amino acids. Trimming took 3 bases from V and 2 from J, leaving 10 bases between them. In DNA form, the CDR3 reads TGCAGTGCTAGTTCAAGCCTGAACTATGGCTACACCTTC. Amino acid sequence: CSASSSLNYGYTF.

V is TRBV18 and J is TRBJ2-7; a weak D match, TRBD1 (6 bases). The CDR3 is 14 residues long. Trimming cost V 3 bases and J 7 bases, with 16 bases left between them. Germline CDR1 and CDR2: KGHSH and LQKENI. DNA of the CDR3: TGTGCCAGCTCACCCCAGGGGATCGCGCGTGAGCAGTACTTC. It specifies CASSPQGIAREQYF.

V gene TRBV13 combines with J gene TRBJ2-1; 9 nucleotides match TRBD2. The CDR3 covers 17 residues. Germline V gene lookup returns CDR1 PRHDT and CDR2 FYEKMQ (reference sequence). Losses at the gene ends were 2 bases for V and 5 bases for J; bases not matched to a gene: 10. In DNA, the CDR3 is TGTGCCAGCAGCTTATGGCGGGGGGGATCGAGAAACAATGAGCAGTTCTTC. It yields the protein CASSLWRGGSRNNEQFF. Supplemented by reference TRBV13 and TRBJ2-1, the full variable domain reads AAGVIQSPRHLIKEKRETATLKCYPIPRHDTVYWYQQGPGQDPQFLISFYEKMQSDKGSIPDRFSAQQFSDYHSELNMSSLELGDSALYFCASSLWRGGSRNNEQFFGPGTRLTVL.

The rearrangement joins TRBV18 to TRBJ1-1; 8 bases map to TRBD1. The V gene's germline CDR1 is KGHSH and CDR2 LQKENI. This CDR3 is built from 15 residues. J was trimmed by 2 bases and V by 3 bases; bases with no gene match: 5. DNA of the CDR3: TGTGCCAGCTCACCTGGACAGGGAAGAAACACTGAAGCTTTCTTT. This codes for CASSPGQGRNTEAFF.

This clone came up a few times. The chain carries TRBV7-8 and TRBJ1-6; 7 bases line up with TRBD1. This CDR3 region has 14 residues. The V and J ends lost 5 bases and 14 bases, in that order; junction bases with no gene match: 12. Germline V gene lookup returns CDR1 SGHVS and CDR2 FQNEAQ. Here the CDR3 reads CASSLVGGQIALHF. The CDR3 nucleotides are TGTGCCAGCAGCCTAGTTGGGGGACAGATCGCCCTCCACTTT.

The chain is built from TRBV2 and TRBJ2-3; TRBD2 aligns across 10 bases. V was pared by 6 bases and J by 1 base, with 13 bases of the junction left unmatched. Germline V CDR1 and CDR2: SNHLY, FYNNEI. The CDR3 runs to 18 residues. CDR3 nucleotide sequence: TGTGCCAGCAGCCATCCGGGACTAGCGAAGAAGGGCACAGATACGCAGTATTTT. Translating it yields CASSHPGLAKKGTDTQYF.

This rearrangement joins TRBV29-1 to TRBJ1-2; D possibly corresponds to TRBD1 (6 bases). CDR1 SQVTM and CDR2 ANQGSEA come from the germline V gene. The CDR3 is made up of 15 amino acids. The V and J ends lost 1 base and 4 bases respectively, with 16 bases between them. Here the CDR3 reads CSVEVFRDITYGYTF. In nucleotides, the CDR3 is TGCAGCGTTGAAGTTTTTAGGGACATCACCTATGGCTACACCTTC.